This T cell receptor beta chain appears in the sequencing data of a study of blood T cells in healthy people across ages. The study isolated at least 6.5 million PBMCs from each sample. This clonotype was counted only a few times. Germline CDR1 and CDR2: SGHTA and FQGNSA. The CDR3 sequence is 12 residues long. V shed 5 bases and J shed 7 bases, with 12 bases lying between them. The authors ran a second PCR of 7 to 11 cycles using a sample-barcoded 5' primer and a J-beta primer mix. TCRdb reprocessed the 5' RACE reads with MiXCR, giving one entry per CDR3 protein. The table records hundreds of thousands of distinct CDR3 sequences, 21% of them present only once.

The origin of this receptor is a man between 65 and 79 years old in good health. The chain employs TRBV7-2 and TRBJ2-7; no clear D gene. Sequenced sample: blood. In DNA, the CDR3 is TGTGCCAGCAGCACCGCGATAGGAGAGCAGTACTTC. It yields the protein CASSTAIGEQYF. Full variable domain (rest looked up from reference TRBV7-2 and TRBJ2-7): GAGVSQSPSNKVTEKGKDVELRCDPISGHTALYWYRQSLGQGLEFLIYFQGNSAPDKSGLPSDRFSAERTGGSVSTLTIQRTQQEDSAVYLCASSTAIGEQYFGPGTRLTVT.